A selection of T cell receptor beta chains follows, all from one sample in a study of radiotherapy plus CTLA-4 blockade in lung cancer. Measured with immunoSEQ multiplex PCR; TCRdb has only the in-frame clones, and not every one. Of more than 75,000 clones in the sample, about four fifths were seen once. Sequenced material: peripheral blood, taken from a patient treated with radiotherapy plus ipilimumab. The receptors shown here come from a human donor with non-small cell lung cancer that progressed on radiotherapy plus ipilimumab. The conserved cysteine and the conserved F or W are not part of the CDR3 here.

CDR3aa: ASRLVGLISTDTQY; v_gene: TRBV7-2
CDR3aa: ASSLIQRADTQY; v_gene: TRBV7-3
CDR3aa: ASWQGASTEAF; v_gene: TRBV5-1
CDR3aa: ASSLSGNSYEQY; v_gene: TRBV27
CDR3aa: ASSENQGVGQPQH; v_gene: TRBV6-1
CDR3aa: ASSRVLMNTEAF; v_gene: TRBV4-1
CDR3aa: ASSQGQGRGYEQY; v_gene: TRBV4-1
CDR3aa: SVGPLAGGFLETQY; v_gene: TRBV29-1
CDR3aa: ASTGTGMNTEAF; v_gene: TRBV10-3
CDR3aa: ASSTPKGVPF; v_gene: TRBV27
CDR3aa: ASSSTEGRGHEKLF; v_gene: TRBV7-2
CDR3aa: ASSELGGRARRSQSGELF; v_gene: TRBV2
CDR3aa: AWSGLTPYNEQF; v_gene: TRBV30
CDR3aa: SVEGGETGGLYIQY; v_gene: TRBV29-1
CDR3aa: ASSLVGTSSTRSYEQY; v_gene: TRBV11-2
CDR3aa: ASSQVGSTGLNQPQH; v_gene: TRBV4-1
CDR3aa: ASSRDRVNYGYT; v_gene: TRBV28
CDR3aa: ASSPQGVGINGYT; v_gene: TRBV2
CDR3aa: ASAFDTQY; v_gene: TRBV2
CDR3aa: ASSARQGDTEAF; v_gene: TRBV6-1
CDR3aa: ATSRRQVYEQY; v_gene: TRBV15
CDR3aa: ASSLAGVSLNEQF; v_gene: TRBV5-1
CDR3aa: ASRGPGNTIY; v_gene: TRBV2
CDR3aa: ASSLGTSGGELF; v_gene: TRBV7-8
CDR3aa: ASSTVGGRNSPLH; v_gene: TRBV6-6
CDR3aa: ASGTDNEQF; v_gene: TRBV5-6
CDR3aa: ASSPKGNGQPFSGANVLT; v_gene: TRBV18
CDR3aa: ASSQVGLVPTDTQY; v_gene: TRBV4-1
CDR3aa: ASTNRFSGSSDTQY; v_gene: TRBV27
CDR3aa: ASSFSSSGYT; v_gene: TRBV28
CDR3aa: AWSVMGNSNQPQH; v_gene: TRBV30
CDR3aa: AISESEGVSEAF; v_gene: TRBV10-3
CDR3aa: ASSTRTSGTNEQF; v_gene: TRBV19
CDR3aa: ASSMGTPEQY; v_gene: TRBV28
CDR3aa: ASSPGTGLYEQY; v_gene: TRBV6-5
CDR3aa: ASSLAQGNTGELF; v_gene: TRBV5-1
CDR3aa: ASTTTQGAGEQY; v_gene: TRBV18
CDR3aa: ASSYRPDRENGELF; v_gene: TRBV4-1
CDR3aa: ASRSPGYHQPQH; v_gene: TRBV7-2
CDR3aa: ASSDTSFDEQF; v_gene: TRBV7-9
CDR3aa: ASSKGHLPSGANVLT; v_gene: TRBV19
CDR3aa: ALETGYTNYGYT; v_gene: TRBV30
CDR3aa: ASRRGLAGSYEQY; v_gene: TRBV4-2
CDR3aa: ASSVDSTTNEKLF; v_gene: TRBV5-1
CDR3aa: ASSRYSTDTQY; v_gene: TRBV7-2
CDR3aa: ASSLGLTYEQY; v_gene: TRBV28
CDR3aa: ASNKGPSSYEQY; v_gene: TRBV2
CDR3aa: ASSQLTSGSGEQY; v_gene: TRBV4-1
CDR3aa: ASSLRQGIGELF; v_gene: TRBV7-3
CDR3aa: SVGEPQGEQY; v_gene: TRBV29-1
CDR3aa: ASSLEEWEQF; v_gene: TRBV28
CDR3aa: ATSTGLAGRGNEQF; v_gene: TRBV15
CDR3aa: ASSQDLDPTDTQY; v_gene: TRBV4-2
CDR3aa: ASTEFADTQY; v_gene: TRBV6-1
CDR3aa: ASSLQDGGNTEAF; v_gene: TRBV5-4
CDR3aa: AISPRVGVEDGYT; v_gene: TRBV10-3